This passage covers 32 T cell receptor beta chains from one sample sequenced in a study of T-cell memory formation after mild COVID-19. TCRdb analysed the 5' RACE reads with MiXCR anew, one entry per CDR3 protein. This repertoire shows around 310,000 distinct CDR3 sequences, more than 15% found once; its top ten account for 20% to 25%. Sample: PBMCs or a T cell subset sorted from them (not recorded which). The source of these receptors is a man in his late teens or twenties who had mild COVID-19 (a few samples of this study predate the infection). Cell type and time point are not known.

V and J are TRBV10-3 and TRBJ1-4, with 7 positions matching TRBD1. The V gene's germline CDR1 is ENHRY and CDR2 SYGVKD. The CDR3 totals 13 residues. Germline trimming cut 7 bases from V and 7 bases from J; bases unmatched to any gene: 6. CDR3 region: CAITPGGSEKLFF. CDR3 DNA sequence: TGTGCCATCACCCCAGGGGGTAGTGAAAAACTGTTTTTT.

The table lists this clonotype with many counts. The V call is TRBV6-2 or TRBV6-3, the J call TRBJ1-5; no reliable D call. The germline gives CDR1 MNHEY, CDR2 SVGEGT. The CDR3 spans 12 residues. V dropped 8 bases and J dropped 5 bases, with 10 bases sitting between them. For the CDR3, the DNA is TGTGCCAGCGCTTCCTCCTATCAGCCCCAGCATTTT. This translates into CASASSYQPQHF.

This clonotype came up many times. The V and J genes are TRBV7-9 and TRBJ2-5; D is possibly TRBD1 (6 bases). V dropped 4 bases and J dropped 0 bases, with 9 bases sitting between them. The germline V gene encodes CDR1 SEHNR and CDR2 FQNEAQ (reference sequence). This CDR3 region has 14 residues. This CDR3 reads CASSSGTYQETQYF. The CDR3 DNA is TGTGCCAGCAGCTCCGGGACATACCAAGAGACCCAGTACTTC.

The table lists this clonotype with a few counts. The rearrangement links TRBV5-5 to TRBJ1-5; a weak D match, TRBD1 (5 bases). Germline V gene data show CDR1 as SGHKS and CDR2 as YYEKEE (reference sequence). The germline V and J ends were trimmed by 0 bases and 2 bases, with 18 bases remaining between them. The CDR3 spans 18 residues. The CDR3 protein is CASSLGGLRGRGNQPQHF. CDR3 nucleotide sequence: TGTGCCAGCAGCTTGGGAGGCCTGAGGGGCAGGGGCAATCAGCCCCAGCATTTT.

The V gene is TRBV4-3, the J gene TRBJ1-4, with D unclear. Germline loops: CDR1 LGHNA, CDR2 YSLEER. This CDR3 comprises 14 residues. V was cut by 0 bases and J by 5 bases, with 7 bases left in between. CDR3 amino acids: CASSQDSLNEKLFF. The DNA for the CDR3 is TGCGCCAGCAGCCAAGACAGCTTGAATGAAAAACTGTTTTTT.

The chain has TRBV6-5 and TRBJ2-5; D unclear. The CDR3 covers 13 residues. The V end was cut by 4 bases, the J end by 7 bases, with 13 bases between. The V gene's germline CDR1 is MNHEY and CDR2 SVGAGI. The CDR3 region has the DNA TGTGCCAGCAGTTCGGGCCTGGGGTTGACCCAGTACTTC. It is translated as CASSSGLGLTQYF.

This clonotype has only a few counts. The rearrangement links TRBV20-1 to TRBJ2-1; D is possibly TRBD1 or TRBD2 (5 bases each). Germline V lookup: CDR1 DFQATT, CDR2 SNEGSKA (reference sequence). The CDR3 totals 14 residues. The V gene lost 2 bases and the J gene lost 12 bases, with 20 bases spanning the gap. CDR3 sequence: CSARRGPTGVRQFF. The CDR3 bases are TGCAGTGCTAGAAGGGGACCGACCGGCGTGCGGCAGTTCTTC.

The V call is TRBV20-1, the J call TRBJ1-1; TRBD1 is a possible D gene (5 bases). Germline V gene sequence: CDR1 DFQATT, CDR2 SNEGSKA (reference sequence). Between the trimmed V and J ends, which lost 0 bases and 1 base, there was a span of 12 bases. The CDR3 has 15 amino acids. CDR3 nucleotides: TGCAGTGCTAGAGATATAGTCCAGGGGAACACTGAAGCTTTCTTT. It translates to CSARDIVQGNTEAFF.

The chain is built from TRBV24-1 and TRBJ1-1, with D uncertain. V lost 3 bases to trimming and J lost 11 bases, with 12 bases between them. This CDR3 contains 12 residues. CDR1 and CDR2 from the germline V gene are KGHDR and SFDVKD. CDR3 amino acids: CATSDRQGRAFF. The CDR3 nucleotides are TGTGCCACCAGTGATCGACAAGGCCGGGCTTTCTTT.

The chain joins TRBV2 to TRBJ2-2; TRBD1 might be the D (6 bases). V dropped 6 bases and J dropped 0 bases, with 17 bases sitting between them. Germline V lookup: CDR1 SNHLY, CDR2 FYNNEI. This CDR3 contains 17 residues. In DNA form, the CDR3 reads TGTGCCAGCAGGGACGTGGACAGACCCGCGAACACCGGGGAGCTGTTTTTT. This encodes CASRDVDRPANTGELFF. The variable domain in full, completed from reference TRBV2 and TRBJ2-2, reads EPEVTQTPSHQVTQMGQEVILRCVPISNHLYFYWYRQILGQKVEFLVSFYNNEISEKSEIFDDQFSVERPDGSNFTLKIRSTKLEDSAMYFCASRDVDRPANTGELFFGEGSRLTVL.

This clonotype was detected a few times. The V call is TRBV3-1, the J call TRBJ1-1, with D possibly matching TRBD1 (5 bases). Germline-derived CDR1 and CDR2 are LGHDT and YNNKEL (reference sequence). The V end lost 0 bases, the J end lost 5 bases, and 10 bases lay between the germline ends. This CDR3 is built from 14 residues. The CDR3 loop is CASSQDGGRTEAFF. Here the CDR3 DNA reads TGTGCCAGCAGCCAAGATGGGGGTAGGACTGAAGCTTTCTTT.

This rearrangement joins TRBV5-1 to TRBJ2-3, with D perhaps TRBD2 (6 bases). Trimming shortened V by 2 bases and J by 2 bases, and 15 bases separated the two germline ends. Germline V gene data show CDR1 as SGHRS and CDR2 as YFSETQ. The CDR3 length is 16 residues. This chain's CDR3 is CASSFPSGGYTDTQYF. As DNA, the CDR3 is TGCGCCAGCAGCTTCCCCTCTGGAGGGTACACAGATACGCAGTATTTT.

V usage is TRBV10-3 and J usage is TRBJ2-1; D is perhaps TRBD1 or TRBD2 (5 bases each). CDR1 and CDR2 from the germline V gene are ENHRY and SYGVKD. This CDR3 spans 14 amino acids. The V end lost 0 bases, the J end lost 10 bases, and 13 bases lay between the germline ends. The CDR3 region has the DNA TGTGCCATCAGTGAGTCGGGACCGACGGCGGAGCAGTTCTTC. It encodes CAISESGPTAEQFF.

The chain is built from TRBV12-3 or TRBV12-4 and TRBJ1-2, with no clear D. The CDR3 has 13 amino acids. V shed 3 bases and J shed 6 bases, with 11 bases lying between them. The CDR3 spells CASSFWGDDGYTF. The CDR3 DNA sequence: TGTGCCAGCAGTTTTTGGGGTGACGATGGCTACACCTTC.

CDR3 DNA: TGTGCCAGTAGCCCTCCCCGACTAGCGTCAGGGGCCGGGGAGCTGTTTTTT. It specifies CASSPPRLASGAGELFF. The chain joins TRBV19 to TRBJ2-2, with 8 bases fitting TRBD2. The CDR3 contains 17 residues. V lost 6 bases and J lost 6; bases outside the gene matches: 15. Germline lookup yields CDR1 LNHDA and CDR2 SQIVND (reference sequence).

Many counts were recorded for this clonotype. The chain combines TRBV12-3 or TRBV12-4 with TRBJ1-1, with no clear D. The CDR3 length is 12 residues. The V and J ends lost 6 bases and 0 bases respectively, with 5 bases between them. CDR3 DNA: TGTGCCAGCAGGAATATGAACACTGAAGCTTTCTTT. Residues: CASRNMNTEAFF.

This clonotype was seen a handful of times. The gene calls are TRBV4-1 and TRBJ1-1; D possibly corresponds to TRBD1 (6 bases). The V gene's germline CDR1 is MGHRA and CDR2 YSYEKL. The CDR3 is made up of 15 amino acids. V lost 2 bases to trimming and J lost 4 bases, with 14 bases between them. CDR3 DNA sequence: TGCGCCAGCAGCCAACAGGGGAAAAGTAGCACTGAAGCTTTCTTT. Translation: CASSQQGKSSTEAFF.

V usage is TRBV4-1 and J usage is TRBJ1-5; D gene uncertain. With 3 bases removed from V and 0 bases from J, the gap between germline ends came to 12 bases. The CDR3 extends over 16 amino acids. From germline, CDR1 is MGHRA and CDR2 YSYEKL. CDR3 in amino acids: CASSQGSGDSNQPQHF. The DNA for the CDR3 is TGCGCCAGCAGCCAGGGATCCGGGGATAGCAATCAGCCCCAGCATTTT.

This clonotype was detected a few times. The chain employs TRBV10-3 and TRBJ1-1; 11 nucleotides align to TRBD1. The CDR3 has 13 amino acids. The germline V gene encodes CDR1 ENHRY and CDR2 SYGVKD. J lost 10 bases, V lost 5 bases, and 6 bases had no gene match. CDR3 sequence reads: CAISRGDRGRAFF. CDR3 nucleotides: TGTGCCATCAGTAGGGGGGACAGGGGGAGAGCTTTCTTT.

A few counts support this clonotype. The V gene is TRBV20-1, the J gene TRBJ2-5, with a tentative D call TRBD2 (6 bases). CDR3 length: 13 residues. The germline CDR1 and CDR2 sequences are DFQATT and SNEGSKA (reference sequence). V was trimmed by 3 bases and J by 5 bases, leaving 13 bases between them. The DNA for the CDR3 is TGCAGTGCTAGGCAGGGACTGAAGGAGACCCAGTACTTC. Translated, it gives CSARQGLKETQYF.

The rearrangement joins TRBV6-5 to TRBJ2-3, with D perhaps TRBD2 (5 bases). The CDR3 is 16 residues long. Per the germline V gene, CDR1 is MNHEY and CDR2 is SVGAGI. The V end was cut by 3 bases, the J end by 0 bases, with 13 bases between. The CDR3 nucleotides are TGTGCCAGCAGTTATCTGGCTAGCAGTAGCACAGATACGCAGTATTTT. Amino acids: CASSYLASSSTDTQYF.

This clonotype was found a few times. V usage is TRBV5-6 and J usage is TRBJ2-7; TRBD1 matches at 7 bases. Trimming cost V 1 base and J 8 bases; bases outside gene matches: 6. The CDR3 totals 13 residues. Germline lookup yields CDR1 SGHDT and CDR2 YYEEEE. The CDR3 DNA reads TGTGCCAGCAGCTTGCCCCCGACAGGGAAGCAGTACTTC. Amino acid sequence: CASSLPPTGKQYF.

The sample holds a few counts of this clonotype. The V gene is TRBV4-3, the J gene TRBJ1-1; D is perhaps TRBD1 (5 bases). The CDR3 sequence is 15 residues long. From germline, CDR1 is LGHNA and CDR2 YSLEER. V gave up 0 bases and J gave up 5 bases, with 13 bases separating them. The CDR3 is CASSQEPGFGTEAFF. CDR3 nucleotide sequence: TGCGCCAGCAGCCAAGAACCAGGGTTCGGGACTGAAGCTTTCTTT.

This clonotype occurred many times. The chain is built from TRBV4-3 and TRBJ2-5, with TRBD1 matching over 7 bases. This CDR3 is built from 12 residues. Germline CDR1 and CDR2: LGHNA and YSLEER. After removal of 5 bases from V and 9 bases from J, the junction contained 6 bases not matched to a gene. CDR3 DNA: TGCGCCAGCAGCAGGCAGGGGGAACCCCAGTACTTC. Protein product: CASSRQGEPQYF.

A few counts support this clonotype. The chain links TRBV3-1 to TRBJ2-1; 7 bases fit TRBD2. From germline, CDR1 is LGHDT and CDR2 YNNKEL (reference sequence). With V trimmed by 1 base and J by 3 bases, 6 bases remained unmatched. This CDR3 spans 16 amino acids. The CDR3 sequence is CASSQGGLAVYNEQFF. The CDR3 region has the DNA TGTGCCAGCAGCCAAGGAGGGCTAGCGGTCTACAATGAGCAGTTCTTC.

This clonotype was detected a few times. The CDR3 is CSVEGQGFGYTF. The DNA of the CDR3 is TGCAGCGTTGAAGGACAGGGTTTTGGCTACACCTTC. V usage is TRBV29-1 and J usage is TRBJ1-2, with 7 positions matching TRBD1. V lost 1 base and J lost 7; bases outside the gene matches: 3. From germline, CDR1 is SQVTM and CDR2 ANQGSEA. The length of the CDR3 is 12 residues. The entire variable domain, with the rest obtained from reference TRBV29-1 and TRBJ1-2, is as follows: SAVISQKPSRDICQRGTSLTIQCQVDSQVTMMFWYRQQPGQSLTLIATANQGSEATYESGFVIDKFPISRPNLTFSTLTVSNMSPEDSSIYLCSVEGQGFGYTFGSGTRLTVV.

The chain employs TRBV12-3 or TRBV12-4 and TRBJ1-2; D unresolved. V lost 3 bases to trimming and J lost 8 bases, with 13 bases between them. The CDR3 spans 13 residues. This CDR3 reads CASSFFPGEGYTF. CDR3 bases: TGTGCCAGCAGTTTCTTCCCCGGGGAAGGCTACACCTTC.

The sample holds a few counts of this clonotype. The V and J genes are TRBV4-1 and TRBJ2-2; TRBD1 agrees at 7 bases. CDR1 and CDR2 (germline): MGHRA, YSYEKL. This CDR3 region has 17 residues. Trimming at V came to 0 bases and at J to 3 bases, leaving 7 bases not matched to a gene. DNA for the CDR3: TGCGCCAGCAGCCAAGATAGGGACAGAGGAGACACCGGGGAGCTGTTTTTT. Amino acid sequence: CASSQDRDRGDTGELFF.

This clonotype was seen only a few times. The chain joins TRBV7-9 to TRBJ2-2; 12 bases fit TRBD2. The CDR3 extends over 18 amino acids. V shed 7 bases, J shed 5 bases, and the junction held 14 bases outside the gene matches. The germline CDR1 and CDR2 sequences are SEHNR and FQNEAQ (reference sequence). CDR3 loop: CASNNPGLAGSQTGELFF. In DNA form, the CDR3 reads TGTGCCAGCAATAATCCGGGACTAGCGGGCTCGCAAACCGGGGAGCTGTTTTTT.

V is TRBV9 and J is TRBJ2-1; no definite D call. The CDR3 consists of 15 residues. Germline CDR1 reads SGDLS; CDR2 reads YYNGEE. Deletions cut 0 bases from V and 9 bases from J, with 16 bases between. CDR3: CASSVGRPGRSEQFF. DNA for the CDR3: TGTGCCAGCAGCGTAGGTCGTCCGGGCAGGAGTGAGCAGTTCTTC.

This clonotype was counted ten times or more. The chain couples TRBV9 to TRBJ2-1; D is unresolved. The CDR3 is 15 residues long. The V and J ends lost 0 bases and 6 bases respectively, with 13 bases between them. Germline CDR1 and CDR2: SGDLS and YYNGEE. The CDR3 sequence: CASSVAASEGNEQFF. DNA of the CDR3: TGTGCCAGCAGCGTAGCGGCTAGTGAAGGCAATGAGCAGTTCTTC.

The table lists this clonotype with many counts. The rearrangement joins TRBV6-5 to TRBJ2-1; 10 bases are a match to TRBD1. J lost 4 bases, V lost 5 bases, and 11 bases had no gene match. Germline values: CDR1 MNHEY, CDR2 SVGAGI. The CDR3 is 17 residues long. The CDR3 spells CASSTSRDRGVYNEQFF. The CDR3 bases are TGTGCCAGCAGTACCTCGCGGGACAGGGGCGTTTACAATGAGCAGTTCTTC.